This TCR beta chain appears in the sequencing data of a study of graft-versus-host responses after intestinal transplantation. At the level of the study: Recipients received multivisceral, liver-intestinal, or isolated intestinal transplants.

Only one count was recorded for this clone. Its antigen is still unknown. The repertoire was sequenced with immunoSEQ multiplex PCR; TCRdb's copy has only in-frame clones and lacks some. Of about 85,000 clones listed, about four fifths are singletons. Regarding the study as a whole: The recipient marrow held GvH clones, and some of them showed up first in ileum or blood.

V was clipped by 4 bases and J by 3 bases, with 7 bases between them. CDR1 and CDR2 (germline): GTSNPN, SVGIG (reference sequence). This CDR3 is 13 amino acids long. Sequencing used unstimulated CD4+ T cells sorted from spleen or lymph node cells, obtained before intestinal transplant. This receptor was identified in a human donor who received an intestinal transplant. V is TRBV30 and J is TRBJ1-6; the D is unclear. CDR3 bases: TGTGCCTGGACTCCAGACTATAATTCACCCCTCCACTTT. This gives the protein CAWTPDYNSPLHF.